Each of the 24 T cell receptor beta chains below was sequenced from the same sample in a study of immune characterization of retroperitoneal liposarcoma. TCRdb reanalysed the PCR reads using MiXCR and keeps one entry per CDR3 protein. The sample yields 8,000 to 11,000 distinct CDR3 sequences, about 30% seen once. Material for sequencing was tumor tissue. Receptors were obtained from a female donor with retroperitoneal liposarcoma.

This clonotype is labeled as medium-sized. V and J are TRBV11-3 and TRBJ2-1, with D uncertain. Trimming cost V 1 base and J 13 bases, with 11 bases left between them. This CDR3 spans 12 amino acids. CDR1 and CDR2 (germline): SGHNT, YENEEA. CDR3 nucleotides: TGTGCCAGCAGCTTAGGAAATGGCTTCCAGTTCTTC. Translated: CASSLGNGFQFF.

This clonotype was found a few times. V gene TRBV24-1 combines with J gene TRBJ2-5; 10 bases align to TRBD2. This CDR3 comprises 20 residues. Germline lookup yields CDR1 KGHDR and CDR2 SFDVKD. Trimming removed 0 bases from V and 11 bases from J; junction bases left unmatched: 23. CDR3 loop: CATSDLPFGFTSGANNEQYF. The CDR3 DNA reads as TGTGCCACCAGTGATTTGCCGTTTGGGTTTACTAGCGGGGCTAACAATGAGCAGTACTTC.

The V gene is TRBV25-1, the J gene TRBJ1-5; D gene uncertain. The CDR3 spans 12 residues. Germline CDR1 and CDR2: MGHDK and SYGVNS. Trimming removed 5 bases at V and 5 bases at J, with 7 bases between. DNA for the CDR3: TGTGCCAGCAGTCTCGTGGATCAGCCCCAGCATTTT. Translated: CASSLVDQPQHF.

The rearrangement uses TRBV27 and TRBJ2-3, with unresolved D. V was clipped by 3 bases and J by 4 bases, with 14 bases between them. CDR1 MNHEY and CDR2 SMNVEV come from the germline V gene (reference sequence). There are 15 residues in the CDR3. As DNA, the CDR3 is TGTGCCAGCAGTTTCCGAGACCCCAGCGCAGATACGCAGTATTTT. Translation: CASSFRDPSADTQYF.

J is TRBJ2-3 and V is TRBV12-3 or TRBV12-4; D is tentatively TRBD1 or TRBD2 (5 bases each). The DNA end favors TRBJ2-7, so the J call may be wrong. This CDR3 region has 14 residues. DNA for the CDR3: TGTGCCAGCAGTTTAGGGGGGACCTACAATGAGCAGTACTTC. Its translation is CASSLGGTYNEQYF.

This clonotype was seen a handful of times. The chain carries TRBV6-5 and TRBJ2-5; D remains unclear. The better agreement between TRBJ2-1 and the DNA end casts doubt on the J call. The germline gives CDR1 MNHEY, CDR2 SVGAGI. The CDR3 sequence is 13 residues long. The CDR3 coding sequence is TGTGCCAGCAGTTACCGGGTCCAAGAGACCCAGTTCTTC. It encodes CASSYRVQETQFF.

The chain links TRBV6-1 to TRBJ1-1, with 7 bases fitting TRBD1. CDR1 is MNHNS, CDR2 SASEGT, per germline. Germline trimming cut 5 bases from V and 3 bases from J; bases unmatched to any gene: 9. The CDR3 runs to 15 residues. The CDR3 sequence: CASSHSPGGDTEAFF. The CDR3 bases are TGTGCCAGCAGTCACTCCCCAGGGGGGGACACTGAAGCTTTCTTT.

In its sample, this clonotype was seen many times. V gene TRBV7-2 combines with J gene TRBJ2-5; possible D gene TRBD1, 5 bases. The CDR3 sequence is 11 residues long. Per the germline V gene, CDR1 is SGHTA and CDR2 is FQGNSA. Trimming took off 4 bases at V and 11 bases at J, with 11 bases between the two ends. The CDR3 here is CASSWGGEQYF. CDR3 coding DNA: TGTGCCAGCAGCTGGGGCGGTGAGCAGTACTTC. Full variable domain (remainder filled in from reference TRBV7-2 and TRBJ2-5): GAGVSQSPSNKVTEKGKDVELRCDPISGHTALYWYRQSLGQGLEFLIYFQGNSAPDKSGLPSDRFSAERTGGSVSTLTIQRTQQEDSAVYLCASSWGGEQYFGPGTRLLVL.

CDR3 sequence: CASRPGARSDNEQFF. DNA of the CDR3: TGTGCCAGCAGACCCGGGGCCAGATCAGACAATGAGCAGTTCTTC. This chain uses TRBV12-3 or TRBV12-4 with TRBJ2-1; either TRBD1 or TRBD2 may supply D (5 bases each). This CDR3 has 15 residues. V was trimmed by 6 bases and J by 5 bases, leaving 17 bases between them.

The chain is built from TRBV10-1 and TRBJ2-1; D call uncertain. Germline CDR1 WNHNN, CDR2 SYGVQD (reference sequence). This CDR3 comprises 13 residues. V lost 3 bases and J 1 base, leaving 4 bases between the germline ends. In nucleotides, the CDR3 is TGCGCCAGCAGTGACAGGTCCTACAATGAGCAGTTCTTC. This sequence encodes CASSDRSYNEQFF.

Regarding this clonotype: A much larger clone sits a single nucleotide away, making a read error possible. This chain connects TRBV6-1 to TRBJ2-1, with 8 bases that match TRBD1. The closer fit of TRBJ2-7 to the DNA end suggests the J call may be wrong. The germline V gene encodes CDR1 MNHNS and CDR2 SASEGT. The CDR3 has 14 amino acids. In DNA, the CDR3 is TGTGCCAACACAGGGGGGACAGTATACAATGAGCAGTACTTC. This encodes CANTGGTVYNEQYF.

By proportion, this clonotype is medium-sized (0.01 to 0.1%). The CDR3 coding sequence is TGTGCCAGCAGACTAGCGGGAGTGAGTGATGAGCAGTTCTTC. It encodes CASRLAGVSDEQFF. The chain uses TRBV12-3 or TRBV12-4 and TRBJ2-1; TRBD2 matches at 11 bases. This CDR3 spans 14 amino acids. After removal of 6 bases from V and 8 bases from J, the junction contained 6 bases not matched to a gene.

This clonotype was seen more than once but under ten times. The chain couples TRBV7-6 to TRBJ1-2, with D possibly matching TRBD1 (6 bases). Germline V gene lookup returns CDR1 SGHVS and CDR2 FNYEAQ. The CDR3 contains 14 residues. With 1 base removed from V and 4 bases from J, the gap between germline ends came to 10 bases. As DNA, the CDR3 is TGTGCCAGCAGCTTAGAGCAGGGGTTCTATGGCTACACCTTC. Protein: CASSLEQGFYGYTF.

This clonotype was seen ten or more times. The chain uses TRBV10-3 and TRBJ2-7, with 9 bases aligning to TRBD2. Unmatched junction bases numbered 14, after V lost 6 bases and J lost 5 bases. The CDR3 is made up of 16 amino acids. Germline assignment: CDR1 ENHRY and CDR2 SYGVKD. The CDR3 nucleotides read TGTGCCATCAGAGTAGCGGGAGAGGCCCAGCGCCACGAGCAGTACTTC. Translated, it gives CAIRVAGEAQRHEQYF.

The chain uses TRBV7-2 and TRBJ1-2; no reliable D call. The V gene lost 5 bases and the J gene lost 10 bases, with 14 bases spanning the gap. The germline CDR1 and CDR2 sequences are SGHTA and FQGNSA. The CDR3 contains 12 residues. CDR3 loop: CASSPITRTYTF. The CDR3 region has the DNA TGTGCCAGCAGCCCAATTACACGGACCTACACCTTC.

This clonotype was seen a handful of times. This sequence joins TRBV14 and TRBJ2-5; D gene ambiguous. Trimming left V 0 bases short and J 11 bases short, with 13 bases between. The CDR3 loop spans 13 amino acids. Germline CDR1 reads SGHDN; CDR2 reads FVKESK. The CDR3 here is CASSQELSGEQYF. The CDR3 DNA reads TGTGCCAGCAGCCAAGAGCTTTCGGGTGAGCAGTACTTC.

The table lists this clonotype with a few counts. Here the CDR3 DNA reads TGTGCCAGCAGCCCGGGGGGGGGTTTCACAGATACGCAGTATTTT. This gives the protein CASSPGGGFTDTQYF. The gene calls are TRBV6-1 and TRBJ2-3; TRBD2 agrees at 8 bases. Per the germline V gene, CDR1 is MNHNS and CDR2 is SASEGT. J gave up 2 bases and V 6 bases, and 7 bases lay outside the gene matches. The CDR3 runs 15 residues.

This clonotype is classed as medium-sized. The chain is built from TRBV7-2 and TRBJ2-1, with D possibly TRBD1 on 5 matching bases. The J call is doubtful: the DNA matches TRBJ2-7 better. In germline, CDR1 is SGHTA, CDR2 FQGNSA. This CDR3 comprises 13 residues. The CDR3 DNA follows: TGTGCCAGCAGCTTGGACAACTACAATGAGCAGTACTTC. Translated, it gives CASSLDNYNEQYF.

Judged by abundance, this clonotype is large (0.1 to 1%). The V gene is TRBV10-1, the J gene TRBJ2-1; TRBD1 is a possible D gene (5 bases). The better agreement between TRBJ2-7 and the DNA end casts doubt on the J call. The germline V gene encodes CDR1 WNHNN and CDR2 SYGVQD (reference sequence). The CDR3 loop spans 13 amino acids. This chain's CDR3 is CASSEGHSYEQYF. The CDR3 DNA is TGCGCCAGCAGTGAGGGACACTCCTACGAGCAGTACTTC.

This clonotype was observed at least ten times. The chain has TRBV10-3 and TRBJ2-1; 11 bases are shared with TRBD2. The V and J ends lost 6 bases and 3 bases, in that order; junction bases with no gene match: 4. This CDR3 comprises 15 residues. Germline CDR1 and CDR2: ENHRY and SYGVKD. CDR3 amino acids: CAIRKLAGDYNEQFF. The CDR3 bases are TGTGCCATCAGGAAACTAGCGGGGGACTACAATGAGCAGTTCTTC.

The sample holds many counts of this clonotype. This chain uses TRBV6-6 with TRBJ2-1; D not certain. There are 16 residues in the CDR3. The germline CDR1 and CDR2 sequences are MNHNY and SVGAGI (reference sequence). The V end lost 0 bases, the J end lost 5 bases, and 14 bases lay between the germline ends. Written as DNA, the CDR3 is TGTGCCAGCAGTTACTCGAATGGACCTTACCACAATGAGCAGTTCTTC. Protein product: CASSYSNGPYHNEQFF.

This clonotype was counted only a few times. The chain has TRBV6-1 and TRBJ2-1; TRBD2 matches at 7 bases. The closer fit of TRBJ2-7 to the DNA end suggests the J call may be wrong. Germline values: CDR1 MNHNS, CDR2 SASEGT. This CDR3 has 22 amino acids. CDR3 region: CASSPGNTGTIRGRGLYNEQYF. The CDR3 DNA sequence: TGTGCCAGCAGCCCAGGCAATACTGGGACTATTAGGGGAAGGGGTCTCTACAATGAGCAGTACTTC.

The sample holds many counts of this clonotype. This CDR3 reads CASSSIFPGTVQETQFF. The CDR3 coding sequence is TGTGCCAGCAGCTCGATATTCCCCGGGACAGTCCAAGAGACCCAGTTCTTC. The chain carries TRBV7-8 and TRBJ2-1, with 7 bases lining up with TRBD1. The CDR3 has 17 residues. The V gene end was trimmed by 4 bases and the J gene end by 13 bases; junction bases not matched to a gene: 22. CDR1 is SGHVS and CDR2 is FQNEAQ in the germline V gene.

This clonotype was detected once. The V call is TRBV7-2, the J call TRBJ2-3; no clear D. Germline V lookup: CDR1 SGHTA, CDR2 FQGNSA. This CDR3 spans 11 amino acids. V shed 7 bases and J shed 11 bases, with 13 bases lying between them. In DNA form, the CDR3 reads TGTGCCAGCACCACCGGCTACGAGCAGTATTTT. Translating gives CASTTGYEQYF.